This T cell receptor (beta chain) was observed in a study of CD8+ T cells in alopecia areata. Study results and caveats: It was observed that many expanded lesional clones persisted in scalp and blood during tofacitinib.

Treatment: oral pan-JAK inhibitor, 5-10 mg twice daily. Germline V gene sequence: CDR1 LGHNA, CDR2 YNFKEQ. V dropped 0 bases and J dropped 5 bases, with 4 bases sitting between them. The CDR3 totals 12 residues. Investigators isolated RNA and reverse transcribed it into cDNA to act as the sequencing template. TCRdb's table, derived via immunoSEQ multiplex PCR, lists solely in-frame clones and lacks some. The table lists about 190,000 clones, around 56% of them singletons. As regards this clone: The antigen is not known.

The chain links TRBV4-2 to TRBJ2-5, with D uncertain. Source: CD4+ T cells sorted from blood, taken at week 4, from a patient treated with tofacitinib. The clonotype comes from a human donor with alopecia areata. This CDR3 reads CASSQDLETQYF. Here the CDR3 DNA reads TGTGCCAGCAGCCAAGATCTGGAGACCCAGTACTTC.